This entry lists 29 T cell receptor beta chains sequenced from one sample in a study of OX40 agonist ivuxolimab in advanced cancers. The library was made by the immunoSEQ multiplex PCR assay. The clones in this table, taken by TCRdb from immuneACCESS, are in-frame only. Not every clone is retained; where verified, under half of the shortfall comes from an unresolved V gene, and the cause of the rest is unknown. The sample has around 44,000 clones on record, about 83% of them singletons. The top ten hold around 40% of the sample. Source: CD4+ or CD8+ T cells sorted from blood, taken in a trial of the OX40 agonist ivuxolimab. Receptors were obtained from an adult with an advanced solid tumor such as melanoma, head and neck, liver or kidney cancer.

The genes are TRBV19 and TRBJ1-5, with D possibly TRBD1 on 6 matching bases. The CDR3 consists of 15 residues. With 3 bases removed from V and 5 bases from J, the gap between germline ends came to 14 bases. Germline lookup yields CDR1 LNHDA and CDR2 SQIVND (reference sequence). The CDR3 here is CASSIGSSGDQPQHF. As DNA, the CDR3 is TGTGCCAGTAGTATCGGTTCGTCAGGGGATCAGCCCCAGCATTTT.

This chain uses TRBV19 with TRBJ1-2; 9 bases fit TRBD1. Germline V lookup: CDR1 LNHDA, CDR2 SQIVND (reference sequence). V lost 3 bases to trimming and J lost 2 bases; unmatched junction nucleotides: 1. The CDR3 runs to 14 residues. The CDR3 nucleotides are TGTGCCAGTAGTATTGGGACAGGGAACTATGGCTACACCTTC. Amino acids: CASSIGTGNYGYTF.

The gene calls are TRBV5-1 and TRBJ2-2, with D unresolved. Trimming cost V 5 bases and J 0 bases, with 8 bases left between them. Per germline, CDR1 SGHRS and CDR2 YFSETQ. There are 14 residues in the CDR3. In DNA, the CDR3 is TGCGCCAGCAGTTTCTCGTCGAACACCGGGGAGCTGTTTTTT. It translates to CASSFSSNTGELFF.

V and J are TRBV9 and TRBJ1-5; D is unresolved. This CDR3 spans 17 amino acids. In germline, CDR1 is SGDLS, CDR2 YYNGEE. V shed 2 bases and J shed 0 bases, with 15 bases lying between them. The CDR3: CASSVGLNLDSNQPQHF. In DNA, the CDR3 is TGTGCCAGCAGCGTGGGCCTGAACCTGGATAGCAATCAGCCCCAGCATTTT.

The chain is built from TRBV7-8 and TRBJ2-3; D may be TRBD2 (6 bases). V was cut by 3 bases and J by 6 bases, with 19 bases left in between. Germline V CDR1 and CDR2: SGHVS, FQNEAQ. The CDR3 runs 16 residues. CDR3 bases: TGTGCCAGCAGCTTCGAATCCGGGACTCCTTGGGATACGCAGTATTTT. It yields the protein CASSFESGTPWDTQYF.

The CDR3 loop is CASSALGDSNPLQYF. The DNA of the CDR3 is TGTGCCAGCAGTGCCCTCGGGGACAGTAACCCACTCCAGTACTTC. The V call is TRBV2, the J call TRBJ2-5, with 7 bases matching TRBD1. The trim removed 4 bases at V and 10 bases at J, leaving 15 bases unmatched. The CDR3 length is 15 residues. Germline loops: CDR1 SNHLY, CDR2 FYNNEI.

This sequence joins TRBV2 and TRBJ2-7, with 7 bases lining up with TRBD2. CDR1 and CDR2 (germline): SNHLY, FYNNEI. This CDR3 comprises 14 residues. V shed 7 bases and J 1 base; nucleotides not matched to a gene: 7. CDR3 residues: CASKDGEGSYEQYF. As DNA, the CDR3 is TGTGCCAGCAAAGACGGGGAGGGGTCCTACGAGCAGTACTTC.

The rearrangement links TRBV5-1 to TRBJ2-2, with 10 bases fitting TRBD1. The CDR3 has 14 residues. The J segment lost 5 bases and the V segment lost 4 bases, leaving 2 bases of the junction unmatched. From germline, CDR1 is SGHRS and CDR2 YFSETQ. CDR3 nucleotides: TGCGCCAGCAGCGCGGGACAGGGGACCGGGGAGCTGTTTTTT. This codes for CASSAGQGTGELFF.

On this clone itself: Germline and junction disagree at one end, which may indicate a read error. This rearrangement joins TRBV2 to TRBJ2-7; 8 nucleotides agree with TRBD2. The CDR3 sequence is 12 residues long. Germline CDR1 reads SNHLY; CDR2 reads FYNNEI. The CDR3 DNA follows: TGTGCCAGCAGTGACCAACTAGCGGCACTTGGCTTC. Its translation is CASSDQLAALGF.

V usage is TRBV5-5 and J usage is TRBJ2-7; D is ambiguous. Germline-derived CDR1 and CDR2 are SGHKS and YYEKEE (reference sequence). The V gene lost 0 bases and the J gene lost 5 bases, with 12 bases spanning the gap. The CDR3 runs to 14 residues. The CDR3, as DNA: TGTGCCAGCAGCTTGGTTGCAGGACCCCACGAGCAGTACTTC. Protein product: CASSLVAGPHEQYF.

The V call is TRBV7-9, the J call TRBJ1-3; D ambiguous. Germline CDR1 and CDR2: SEHNR and FQNEAQ (reference sequence). The V gene lost 1 base and the J gene lost 3 bases, with 1 base spanning the gap. The length of the CDR3 is 12 residues. The CDR3: CASSLDGNTIYF. The CDR3 DNA is TGTGCCAGCAGCTTAGATGGAAACACCATATATTTT.

This clone has just one count. This chain joins TRBV28 and TRBJ2-5, with TRBD1 identical over 8 bases. The CDR3 contains 15 residues. Losses at the gene ends were 6 bases for V and 1 base for J; bases not matched to a gene: 7. Germline loops: CDR1 MDHEN, CDR2 SYDVKM. CDR3 bases: TGTGCCAGCAGGCCGACAGGGGACCCCCAAGAGACCCAGTACTTC. Residues: CASRPTGDPQETQYF.

The rearrangement links TRBV6-1 to TRBJ2-7, with D unclear. Germline V gene sequence: CDR1 MNHNS, CDR2 SASEGT. The V gene lost 5 bases and the J gene lost 4 bases, with 6 bases spanning the gap. The CDR3 consists of 11 residues. The CDR3 nucleotides read TGTGCCAGCAGTAATGTATACGAGCAGTACTTC. It is translated as CASSNVYEQYF.

CDR3 DNA sequence: TGTGCCAGCAGCTTAATAGGGGCTCCTCTGTCCTACGAGCAGTACTTC. Translation gives CASSLIGAPLSYEQYF. The chain has TRBV7-3 and TRBJ2-7; maybe TRBD1 (5 bases). The V gene's germline CDR1 is SGHTA and CDR2 FQGTGA. Trimming removed 1 base from V and 1 base from J, with 14 bases in between. The CDR3 is 16 residues long.

The V and J genes are TRBV7-3 and TRBJ2-3, with D perhaps being TRBD1 or TRBD2 (6 bases each). The V gene lost 2 bases and the J gene lost 4 bases, with 13 bases spanning the gap. The CDR3 loop spans 15 amino acids. Germline CDR1 SGHTA, CDR2 FQGTGA. CDR3 nucleotide sequence: TGTGCCAGCAGCTTAGGGGGGCAGACGGCAGATACGCAGTATTTT. As protein: CASSLGGQTADTQYF.

This clone was picked up a small number of times. J is TRBJ1-2 and V is TRBV10-2, with a tentative D call TRBD1 (5 bases). Trimming stripped 7 bases from V and 4 bases from J, with 13 bases between. The CDR3 runs 13 residues. Germline CDR1 is WSHSY and CDR2 is SAAADI. The CDR3 DNA sequence: TGCGCCAGCACGAGACAGAACCTCTATGGCTACACCTTC. Translated, it gives CASTRQNLYGYTF.

The chain uses TRBV20-1 and TRBJ2-1, with D tentatively TRBD1 or TRBD2 (5 bases each). This CDR3 is 11 amino acids long. Germline V gene lookup returns CDR1 DFQATT and CDR2 SNEGSKA (reference sequence). V was pared by 0 bases and J by 15 bases, with 12 bases between. The CDR3 bases are TGCAGTGCTAGAGATCGGGGCAGGTGGTTCTTC. Protein sequence: CSARDRGRWFF.

This chain joins TRBV29-1 and TRBJ2-7; 12 bases map to TRBD2. The CDR3 runs to 15 residues. The V segment lost 6 bases and the J segment 7 bases; nucleotides outside the gene matches: 13. Germline CDR1 SQVTM, CDR2 ANQGSEA. This CDR3 reads CSVLGLAGSYVEQYF. CDR3 in DNA: TGCAGCGTCCTCGGACTAGCGGGATCCTACGTAGAGCAGTACTTC.

This clone appeared a few times. This sequence joins TRBV10-3 and TRBJ1-2, with D possibly being TRBD1 (6 bases). The CDR3 spans 12 residues. Germline V CDR1 and CDR2: ENHRY, SYGVKD. Trimming stripped 11 bases from V and 4 bases from J, with 14 bases between. The CDR3 coding sequence is TGTGCCTCCCGATTAGGGGGCTATGGCTACACCTTC. This encodes CASRLGGYGYTF.

The chain carries TRBV6-5 and TRBJ1-6; D is unresolved. Germline CDR1 MNHEY, CDR2 SVGAGI. Trimming cost V 5 bases and J 5 bases, with 7 bases left between them. The CDR3 consists of 13 residues. The CDR3 coding sequence is TGTGCCAGCAGTAGACGGAATAATTCACCCCTCCACTTT. Translating it yields CASSRRNNSPLHF.

The table lists this clone with a count of one. V usage is TRBV5-1 and J usage is TRBJ1-2, with 7 bases aligning to TRBD1. Per the germline V gene, CDR1 is SGHRS and CDR2 is YFSETQ. The CDR3 contains 14 residues. V lost 2 bases, J lost 6 bases, and 7 bases stayed unmatched. The CDR3 loop reads CASSFDRERNGYTF. The CDR3 nucleotides are TGCGCCAGCAGCTTTGACAGGGAGCGGAATGGCTACACCTTC. The whole variable domain, filled in from reference TRBV5-1 and TRBJ1-2, reads KAGVTQTPRYLIKTRGQQVTLSCSPISGHRSVSWYQQTPGQGLQFLFEYFSETQRNKGNFPGRFSGRQFSNSRSEMNVSTLELGDSALYLCASSFDRERNGYTFGSGTRLTVV.

This clone appeared a single time. The rearrangement joins TRBV7-3 to TRBJ2-6; 7 bases are shared with TRBD2. The CDR3 is 15 amino acids. CDR1 is SGHTA, CDR2 FQGTGA, per germline. V lost 5 bases, J lost 4 bases, and 5 bases stayed unmatched. Written as DNA, the CDR3 is TGTGCCAGCAGCGCGGGGGAATACGGGGCCAACGTCCTGACTTTC. Residues: CASSAGEYGANVLTF.

V gene TRBV30 combines with J gene TRBJ1-4, with 11 bases fitting TRBD1. V lost 5 bases and J lost 8; bases outside the gene matches: 13. The CDR3 loop spans 16 amino acids. CDR1 is GTSNPN, CDR2 SVGIG, per germline (reference sequence). The CDR3 spells CAWGRDRGKGSEKLFF. For the CDR3, the DNA is TGTGCCTGGGGCCGGGACAGGGGGAAGGGAAGCGAAAAACTGTTTTTT.

The V and J genes are TRBV19 and TRBJ2-4, with 7 bases that match TRBD2. This CDR3 has 13 amino acids. The junction had 2 bases not matched to a gene; V was cut back by 5 bases and J by 4 bases. Per the germline V gene, CDR1 is LNHDA and CDR2 is SQIVND (reference sequence). The CDR3 sequence is CASSVSGKNIQYF. CDR3 coding DNA: TGTGCCAGTAGTGTTAGCGGGAAAAACATTCAGTACTTC.

The chain recombines TRBV6-5 with TRBJ2-7; 12 bases fit TRBD2. The CDR3 spans 15 residues. Germline CDR1 and CDR2: MNHEY and SVGAGI. V dropped 6 bases and J dropped 6; count of bases not matched to a gene: 9. The CDR3 nucleotides are TGTGCCAGCAGCTCCACCCTAGCGGGGGGGCTCGAGCAGTACTTC. This encodes CASSSTLAGGLEQYF.

The chain couples TRBV11-2 to TRBJ2-5; 12 bases are shared with TRBD2. Germline V gene data show CDR1 as SGHAT and CDR2 as FQNNGV. V lost 4 bases and J lost 5; bases outside the gene matches: 11. CDR3 length: 17 amino acids. The CDR3, as DNA: TGTGCCAGCAGCTCGCCCCTCGGGACTAGCGGGCAGGAGACCCAGTACTTC. This gives the protein CASSSPLGTSGQETQYF. Variable domain in full (rest from reference TRBV11-2 and TRBJ2-5): EAGVAQSPRYKIIEKRQSVAFWCNPISGHATLYWYQQILGQGPKLLIQFQNNGVVDDSQLPKDRFSAERLKGVDSTLKIQPAKLEDSAVYLCASSSPLGTSGQETQYFGPGTRLLVL.

As to this clone: The junction departs from germline at one end; a sequencing error may be responsible. V and J are TRBV7-7 and TRBJ2-5, with 9 bases identical to TRBD1. Germline assignment: CDR1 SSHAT and CDR2 FNYEAQ (reference sequence). This CDR3 spans 14 amino acids. The CDR3 reads CASSSGQGRETQYF. For the CDR3, the DNA is TGTGCTAGCAGCTCCGGACAGGGGAGAGAGACCCAGTACTTC.

V usage is TRBV28 and J usage is TRBJ1-5; a possible D gene is TRBD1 (5 bases). V gave up 6 bases and J gave up 4 bases, with 10 bases separating them. This CDR3 region has 13 residues. Germline lookup yields CDR1 MDHEN and CDR2 SYDVKM. For the CDR3, the DNA is TGTGCCAGCAGCCAGGGCGGTAATCAGCCCCAGCATTTT. It codes for CASSQGGNQPQHF.

This clone was seen only once. The rearrangement links TRBV7-9 to TRBJ2-1; 11 nucleotides align to TRBD1. This CDR3 is built from 15 residues. V shed 4 bases, J shed 6 bases, and the junction held 5 bases outside the gene matches. CDR1 and CDR2 from the germline V gene are SEHNR and FQNEAQ (reference sequence). CDR3 coding DNA: TGTGCCAGCAGCTCTACCGGGACAGGGGGCAATGAGCAGTTCTTC. Encoded protein: CASSSTGTGGNEQFF.